Reported below is one TCR beta chain. V shed 1 base and J 4 bases; nucleotides not matched to a gene: 4. The germline V gene has CDR1 GTSNPN and CDR2 SVGIG (reference sequence). CDR3 length: 14 residues. This specimen belongs to a study of shared clonotypes between healthy human individuals. Sequencing used immunoSEQ multiplex PCR; TCRdb keeps in-frame clones, though not all of them. Among about 2,500,000 clones listed, approximately 92% were seen once. The sequenced sample consisted of naive CD4+ T cells sorted from blood. Described subset: CD45RA+ positively selected. The chain is built from TRBV30 and TRBJ2-7; 10 bases are shared with TRBD2. The TCR was taken from a man aged 18 to 29 in good health. The CDR3 loop reads CAWSGPSGSYEQYF. CDR3 nucleotides: TGTGCCTGGAGTGGTCCTAGCGGGAGTTACGAGCAGTACTTC. The full variable domain, with the rest looked up from reference TRBV30 and TRBJ2-7, is SQTIHQWPATLVQPVGSPLSLECTVEGTSNPNLYWYRQAAGRGLQLLFYSVGIGQISSEVPQNLSASRPQDRQFILSSKKLLLSDSGFYLCAWSGPSGSYEQYFGPGTRLTVT.